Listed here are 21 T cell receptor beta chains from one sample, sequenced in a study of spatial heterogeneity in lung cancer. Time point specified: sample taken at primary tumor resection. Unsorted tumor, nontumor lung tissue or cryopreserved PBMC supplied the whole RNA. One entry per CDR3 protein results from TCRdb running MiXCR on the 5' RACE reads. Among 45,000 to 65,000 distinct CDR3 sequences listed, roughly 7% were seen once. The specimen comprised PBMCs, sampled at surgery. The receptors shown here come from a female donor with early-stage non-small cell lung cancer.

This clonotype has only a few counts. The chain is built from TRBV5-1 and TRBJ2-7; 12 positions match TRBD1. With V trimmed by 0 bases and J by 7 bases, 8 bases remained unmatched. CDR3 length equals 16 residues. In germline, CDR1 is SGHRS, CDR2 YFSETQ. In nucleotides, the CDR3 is TGCGCCAGCAGCTTGGACCCGGGACAGGGGGCAAAGGAGCAGTACTTC. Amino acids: CASSLDPGQGAKEQYF.

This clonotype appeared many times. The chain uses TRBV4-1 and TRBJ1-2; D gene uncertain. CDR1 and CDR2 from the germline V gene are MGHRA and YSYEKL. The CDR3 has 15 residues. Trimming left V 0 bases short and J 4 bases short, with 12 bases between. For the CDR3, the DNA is TGCGCCAGCAGCCAAGATACAAGGGTGTTCTATGGCTACACCTTC. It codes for CASSQDTRVFYGYTF.

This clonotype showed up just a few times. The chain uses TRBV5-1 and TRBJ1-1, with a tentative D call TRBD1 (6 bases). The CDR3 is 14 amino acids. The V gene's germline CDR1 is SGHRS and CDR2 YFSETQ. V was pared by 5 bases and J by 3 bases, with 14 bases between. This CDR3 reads CASSFDRTDTEAFF. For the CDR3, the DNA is TGCGCCAGCAGTTTCGACAGGACGGACACTGAAGCTTTCTTT.

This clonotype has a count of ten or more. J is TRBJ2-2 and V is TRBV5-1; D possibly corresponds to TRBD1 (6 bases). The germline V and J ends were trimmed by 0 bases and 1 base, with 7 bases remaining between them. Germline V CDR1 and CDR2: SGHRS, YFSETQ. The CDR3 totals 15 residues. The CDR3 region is CASSLEQGNTGELFF. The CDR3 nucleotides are TGCGCCAGCAGCTTGGAACAGGGGAACACCGGGGAGCTGTTTTTT.

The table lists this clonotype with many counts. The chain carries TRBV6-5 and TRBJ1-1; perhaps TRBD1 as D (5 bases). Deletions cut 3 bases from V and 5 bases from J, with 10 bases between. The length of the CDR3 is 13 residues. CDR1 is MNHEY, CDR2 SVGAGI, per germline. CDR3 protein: CASSYLRVTEAFF. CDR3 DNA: TGTGCCAGCAGTTATCTCAGGGTGACTGAAGCTTTCTTT.

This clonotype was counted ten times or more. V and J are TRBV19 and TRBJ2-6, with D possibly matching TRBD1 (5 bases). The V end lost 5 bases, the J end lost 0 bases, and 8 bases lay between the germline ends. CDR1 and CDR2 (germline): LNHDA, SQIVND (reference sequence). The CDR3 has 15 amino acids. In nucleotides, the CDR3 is TGTGCCAGTAGTGTACAGGTCTCTGGGGCCAACGTCCTGACTTTC. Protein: CASSVQVSGANVLTF.

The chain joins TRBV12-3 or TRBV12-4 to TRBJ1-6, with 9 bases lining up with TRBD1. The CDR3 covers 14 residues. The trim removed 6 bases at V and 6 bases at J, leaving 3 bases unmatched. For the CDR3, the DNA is TGTGCCAGCAGGGGACAGGGCGTTAATTCACCCCTCCACTTT. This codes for CASRGQGVNSPLHF.

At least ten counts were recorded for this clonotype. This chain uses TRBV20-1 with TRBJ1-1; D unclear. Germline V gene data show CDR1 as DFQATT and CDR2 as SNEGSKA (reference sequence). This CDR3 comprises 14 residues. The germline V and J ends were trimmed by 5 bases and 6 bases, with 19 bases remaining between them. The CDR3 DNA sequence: TGCAGTGCTCCCCGCCGCCTGGAAAAGGCTGAAGCTTTCTTT. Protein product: CSAPRRLEKAEAFF.

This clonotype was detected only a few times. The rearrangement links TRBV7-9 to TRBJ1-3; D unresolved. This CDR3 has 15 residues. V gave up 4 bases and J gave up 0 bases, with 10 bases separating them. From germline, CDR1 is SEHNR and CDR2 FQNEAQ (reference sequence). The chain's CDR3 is CASSSAVFSGNTIYF. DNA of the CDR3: TGTGCCAGCAGCTCCGCAGTCTTCTCTGGAAACACCATATATTTT.

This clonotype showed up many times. The CDR3 loop is CASSTTSVYEQYF. CDR3 sequence (DNA): TGTGCCAGCAGTACGACTAGCGTCTACGAGCAGTACTTC. The chain links TRBV12-3 or TRBV12-4 to TRBJ2-7; TRBD2 matches 8 bases. J was trimmed by 3 bases and V by 5 bases; bases with no gene match: 3. This CDR3 is 13 amino acids long.

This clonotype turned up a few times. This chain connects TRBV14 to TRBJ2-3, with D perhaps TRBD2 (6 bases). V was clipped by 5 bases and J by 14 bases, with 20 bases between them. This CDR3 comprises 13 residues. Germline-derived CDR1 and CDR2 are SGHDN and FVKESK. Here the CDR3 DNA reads TGTGCCAGCAGCGGACCGGGACTGACAGTCGGGTATTTT. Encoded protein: CASSGPGLTVGYF.

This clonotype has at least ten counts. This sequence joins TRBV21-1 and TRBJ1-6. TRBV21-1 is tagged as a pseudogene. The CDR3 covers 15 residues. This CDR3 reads CASSKADRGNSPLHF. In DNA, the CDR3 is TGTGCCAGCAGCAAAGCCGATCGTGGCAATTCACCCCTCCACTTT.

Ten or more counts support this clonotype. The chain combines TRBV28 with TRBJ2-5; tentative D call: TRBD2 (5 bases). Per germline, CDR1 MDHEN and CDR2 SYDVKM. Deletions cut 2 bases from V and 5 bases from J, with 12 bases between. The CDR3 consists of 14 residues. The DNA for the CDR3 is TGTGCCAGCAGTTTAAGTCGTGGGGAGGAGACCCAGTACTTC. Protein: CASSLSRGEETQYF.

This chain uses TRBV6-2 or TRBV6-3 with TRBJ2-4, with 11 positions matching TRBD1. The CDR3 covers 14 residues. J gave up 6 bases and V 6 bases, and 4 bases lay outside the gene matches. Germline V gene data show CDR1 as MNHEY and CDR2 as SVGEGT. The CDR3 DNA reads TGTGCCAGCAGCGTTGGACAGGGGGCAAACATTCAGTACTTC. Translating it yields CASSVGQGANIQYF.

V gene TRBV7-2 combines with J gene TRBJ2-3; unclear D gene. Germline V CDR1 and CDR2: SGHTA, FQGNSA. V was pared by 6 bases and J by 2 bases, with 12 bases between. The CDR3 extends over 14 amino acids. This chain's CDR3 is CASRSGVDTDTQYF. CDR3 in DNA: TGTGCCAGCAGGTCCGGTGTGGACACAGATACGCAGTATTTT.

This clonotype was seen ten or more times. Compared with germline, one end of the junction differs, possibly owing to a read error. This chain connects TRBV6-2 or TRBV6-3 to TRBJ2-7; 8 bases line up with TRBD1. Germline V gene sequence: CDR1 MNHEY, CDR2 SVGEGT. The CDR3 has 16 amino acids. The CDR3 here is CASSPPDRTGSFEQYF. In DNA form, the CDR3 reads TGTGCCAGCAGTCCCCCGGACAGGACAGGGTCCTTCGAGCAGTACTTC.

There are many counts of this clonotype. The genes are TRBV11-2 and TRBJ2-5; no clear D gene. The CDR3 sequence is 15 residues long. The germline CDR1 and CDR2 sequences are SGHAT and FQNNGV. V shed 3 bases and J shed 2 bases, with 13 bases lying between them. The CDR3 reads CASSFGLGLQETQYF. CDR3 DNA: TGTGCCAGCAGCTTTGGATTGGGGTTACAAGAGACCCAGTACTTC. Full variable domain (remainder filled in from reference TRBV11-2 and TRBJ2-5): EAGVAQSPRYKIIEKRQSVAFWCNPISGHATLYWYQQILGQGPKLLIQFQNNGVVDDSQLPKDRFSAERLKGVDSTLKIQPAKLEDSAVYLCASSFGLGLQETQYFGPGTRLLVL.

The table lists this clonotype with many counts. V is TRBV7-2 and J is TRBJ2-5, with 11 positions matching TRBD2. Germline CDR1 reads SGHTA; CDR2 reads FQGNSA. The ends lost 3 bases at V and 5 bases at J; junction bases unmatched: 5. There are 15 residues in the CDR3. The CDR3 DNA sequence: TGTGCCAGCAGCTTTACTAGCGGGGGTGAGGAGACCCAGTACTTC. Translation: CASSFTSGGEETQYF.

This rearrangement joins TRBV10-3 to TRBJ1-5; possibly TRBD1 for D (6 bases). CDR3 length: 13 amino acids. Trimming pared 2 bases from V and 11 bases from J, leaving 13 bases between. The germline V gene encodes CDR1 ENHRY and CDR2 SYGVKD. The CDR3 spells CAISELHQGSQHF. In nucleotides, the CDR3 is TGTGCCATCAGTGAGCTGCATCAGGGGTCCCAGCATTTT.

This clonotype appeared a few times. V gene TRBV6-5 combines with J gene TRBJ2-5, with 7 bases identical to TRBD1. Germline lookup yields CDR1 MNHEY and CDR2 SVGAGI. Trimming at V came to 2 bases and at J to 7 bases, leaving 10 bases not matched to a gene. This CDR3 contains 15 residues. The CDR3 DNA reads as TGTGCCAGCAGTTACCTGGGGACAGTCAGAGGGACCCAGTACTTC. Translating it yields CASSYLGTVRGTQYF.

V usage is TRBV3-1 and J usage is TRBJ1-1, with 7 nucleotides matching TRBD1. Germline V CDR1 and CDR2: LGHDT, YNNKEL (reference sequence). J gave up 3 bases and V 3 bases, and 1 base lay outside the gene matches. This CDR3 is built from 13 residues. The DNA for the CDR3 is TGTGCCAGCAGCCAGGGACAGTACACTGAAGCTTTCTTT. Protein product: CASSQGQYTEAFF.